The present entry profiles one T cell receptor beta chain with its context. Antigen specificity is unknown. Germline V lookup: CDR1 MDHEN, CDR2 SYDVKM. The CDR3 loop spans 12 amino acids. Only in-frame clones appear in the TCRdb table, and some are missing; sequencing was by immunoSEQ multiplex PCR. The data hold approximately 59,000 clones, with approximately 89% observed a single time. The data were obtained in a study of identifying expanded T cells in peripheral blood. Findings of the study overall: Across healthy donors, higher total template counts meant significantly greater roughly 2-week count variance. Over approximately two and four weeks, about 17 and 20 clones changed, versus approximately 1.1 between replicates.

The V call is TRBV28, the J call TRBJ1-1, with D tentatively TRBD1 (5 bases). Sequencing input: blood. This sequence was found in a person aged 18 to 70 in good health. The CDR3 nucleotides read TGTTCGTCTACGGGGCGAGGGACTGAAGCTTTCTTT. This sequence encodes CSSTGRGTEAFF.